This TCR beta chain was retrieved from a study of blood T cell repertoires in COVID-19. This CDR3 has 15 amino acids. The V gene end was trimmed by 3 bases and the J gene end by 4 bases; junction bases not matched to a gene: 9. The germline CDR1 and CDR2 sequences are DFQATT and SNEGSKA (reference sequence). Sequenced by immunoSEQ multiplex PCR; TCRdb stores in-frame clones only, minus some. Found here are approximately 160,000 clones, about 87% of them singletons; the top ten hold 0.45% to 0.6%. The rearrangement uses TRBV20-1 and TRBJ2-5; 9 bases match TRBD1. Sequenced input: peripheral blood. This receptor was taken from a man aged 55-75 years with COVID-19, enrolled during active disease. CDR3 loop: CSASNRDRVRETQYF. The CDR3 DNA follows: TGCAGTGCTAGTAACCGGGACAGGGTTAGAGAGACCCAGTACTTC.